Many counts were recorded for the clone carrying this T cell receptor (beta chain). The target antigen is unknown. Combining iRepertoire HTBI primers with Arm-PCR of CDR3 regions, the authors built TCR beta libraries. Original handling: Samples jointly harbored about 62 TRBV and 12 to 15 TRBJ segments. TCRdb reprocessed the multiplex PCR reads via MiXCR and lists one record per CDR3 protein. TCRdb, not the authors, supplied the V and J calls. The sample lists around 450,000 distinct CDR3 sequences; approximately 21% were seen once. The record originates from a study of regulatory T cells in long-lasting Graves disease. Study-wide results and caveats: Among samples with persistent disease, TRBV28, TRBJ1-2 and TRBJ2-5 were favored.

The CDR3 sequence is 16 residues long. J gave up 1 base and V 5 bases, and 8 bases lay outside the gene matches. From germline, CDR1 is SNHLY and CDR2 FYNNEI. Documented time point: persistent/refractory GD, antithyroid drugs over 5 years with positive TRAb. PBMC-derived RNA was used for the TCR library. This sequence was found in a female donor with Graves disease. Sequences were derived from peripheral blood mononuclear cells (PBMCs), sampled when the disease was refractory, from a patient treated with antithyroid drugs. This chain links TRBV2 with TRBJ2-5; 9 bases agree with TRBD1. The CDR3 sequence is CASSYYDRGSQETQYF. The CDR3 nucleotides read TGTGCCAGCAGTTATTACGACAGGGGGTCCCAAGAGACCCAGTACTTC.